Included here is one T cell receptor (beta chain) sequence, with context. Its binding antigen is unknown. It has no much larger one-base neighbor in the sample; base qualities were not kept. These data are taken from a study of cytomegalovirus exposure and HLA in healthy donors (TCRdb year 2017). Notes on the research overall: A later analysis indicated that the 95 to 150 validation repertoires were generated on the platform also employed for the approximately 700 repertoires of the first cohort. The study aimed to test whether signatures of past pathogen exposure could be identified by cataloging public T cell receptors. Along with the 666-subject first cohort, a separate validation cohort of over a hundred different subjects was used. The study combined high-throughput TCR immunosequencing, statistical association of individual TCRs with disease status, and machine learning to predict cytomegalovirus infection status.

Separate from the roughly 660-subject first cohort, the validation cohort of roughly 110 subjects was the group to which the donors belonged. The protocol used for the library was the immunoSEQ multiplex PCR assay. In the authors' own workflow: A statistical classification framework was developed to diagnose cytomegalovirus status using the catalog of TCR beta chain sequences. What TCRdb holds here is the immuneACCESS table cut down to in-frame rearrangements. Part of the clones is not present; checked against another copy, under half of the missing clones reflect an unresolved V gene, and the others are unexplained. The V and J calls and clone size were taken over from that table, and D and trimming were inferred from the DNA. This sample gives roughly 56,000 clones in total; roughly 91% of them show up just once. The ten most abundant clones make up 2% to 2.5% of the sample. Findings and caveats that apply to the study as a whole: According to the authors, the approach could potentially be generalized to other disease states and immunological phenotypes. A later analysis found that TCRs clustered in the first cohort also tended to co-occur in the roughly 120 validation repertoires, with more than 90% of cluster scores above 0. A later analysis had no HLA typing for the validation cohort, so co-occurrence there was scored across all 130 or so repertoires. Across donors, most TCR sequences were observed very rarely, whereas some public TCRs were present in many individuals. A few of the identified cytomegalovirus-associated TCR beta chains were confirmed in vitro to be specific for cytomegalovirus antigens. The study gave a list of about 170 TCR beta chains associated with cytomegalovirus. Cytomegalovirus status was reported to be diagnosed by the classifier with high specificity and sensitivity in both the original and validation cohorts.

The clonotype comes from a woman in her 30s in good health and CMV-seronegative. Sequenced material: PBMCs.

CDR3 sequence: CSVETPRGRAGYTF. DNA sequence: TGCAGCGTTGAAACACCCAGGGGCCGGGCTGGCTACACCTTC. This receptor chain uses TRBV29-1 and TRBJ1-2; TRBD1 is a weak D gene call, 6 bases matching. A distance of 17 bases separates the germline ends of V and J, which lose 2 bases and 7 bases respectively. Sequences SQVTM (CDR1) and ANQGSEA (CDR2) are obtained from the germline V gene. There are 14 amino acids in the CDR3, from cysteine to phenylalanine inclusive. The DNA shown is the 42-base CDR3, in frame from base 1.